The source of this T cell receptor (beta chain) is a study of cytomegalovirus exposure and HLA in healthy donors. The study, taken as a whole, reports: Cytomegalovirus association was listed for under 200 TCR beta chains. Reported performance of the classifier showed diagnosis of cytomegalovirus status with high specificity and sensitivity. Most of the CMV-associated TCR beta chains (in a later analysis) appeared to be HLA-restricted. As confirmed in vitro, three CMV-associated chains were specific for CMV antigens.

Use of 60 Vbeta and 13 Jbeta primers characterized the PCR. The method was immunoSEQ multiplex PCR; TCRdb's version includes in-frame clones alone and lacks a portion of them. This table holds 150,000 to 200,000 clones, roughly 80% found once. A remark on this clone: Antigen specificity is unknown.

The V end was cut by 0 bases, the J end by 8 bases, with 14 bases between. The CDR3 covers 15 residues. Germline V gene sequence: CDR1 MNHEY, CDR2 SMNVEV (reference sequence). Input material: PBMCs. The V gene is TRBV27, the J gene TRBJ2-1; D gene uncertain. The TCR was taken from a woman aged 45-65 years in good health and CMV-seropositive. The CDR3 DNA reads TGTGCCAGCAGTTTATCTCCCACCGGTTACGATGAGCAGTTCTTC. This sequence encodes CASSLSPTGYDEQFF.